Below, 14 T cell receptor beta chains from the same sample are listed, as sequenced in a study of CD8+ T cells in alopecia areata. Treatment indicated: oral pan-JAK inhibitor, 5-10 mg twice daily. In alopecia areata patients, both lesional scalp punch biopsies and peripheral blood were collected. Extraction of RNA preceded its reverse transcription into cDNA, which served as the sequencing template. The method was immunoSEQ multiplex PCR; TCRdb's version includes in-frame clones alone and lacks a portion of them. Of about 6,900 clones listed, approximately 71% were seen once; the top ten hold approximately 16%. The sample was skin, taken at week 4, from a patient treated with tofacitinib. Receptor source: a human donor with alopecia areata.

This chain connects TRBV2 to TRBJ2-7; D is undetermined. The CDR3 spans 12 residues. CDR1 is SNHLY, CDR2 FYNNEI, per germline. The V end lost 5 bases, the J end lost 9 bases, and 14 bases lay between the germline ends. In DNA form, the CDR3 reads TGTGCCAGCAGTCGGACCGCCCGCTTGCAGTACTTC. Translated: CASSRTARLQYF.

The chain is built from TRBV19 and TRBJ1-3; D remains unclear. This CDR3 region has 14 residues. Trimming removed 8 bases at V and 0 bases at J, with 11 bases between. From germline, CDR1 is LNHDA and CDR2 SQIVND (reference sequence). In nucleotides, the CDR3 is TGTGCCAGTCGCGAACGGTTCTCTGGAAACACCATATATTTT. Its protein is CASRERFSGNTIYF.

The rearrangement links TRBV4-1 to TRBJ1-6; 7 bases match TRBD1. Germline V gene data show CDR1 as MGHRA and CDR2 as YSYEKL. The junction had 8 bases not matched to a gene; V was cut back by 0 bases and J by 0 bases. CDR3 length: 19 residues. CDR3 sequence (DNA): TGCGCCAGCAGCCAAGAATACGGCAGGGACAGCTCCTATAATTCACCCCTCCACTTT. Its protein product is CASSQEYGRDSSYNSPLHF.

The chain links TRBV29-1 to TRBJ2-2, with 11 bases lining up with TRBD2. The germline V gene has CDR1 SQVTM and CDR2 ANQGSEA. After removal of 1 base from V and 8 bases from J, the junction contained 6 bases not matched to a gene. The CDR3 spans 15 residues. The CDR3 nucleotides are TGCAGCGTTGAAGTACTAGCGGGAGTAACTGGGGAGCTGTTTTTT. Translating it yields CSVEVLAGVTGELFF.

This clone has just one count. CDR3 in DNA: TGTGCCAGCAGTTACTCAGGGGACACAGGAGAGCAGTTCTTC. This codes for CASSYSGDTGEQFF. This chain connects TRBV6-5 to TRBJ2-1; possibly TRBD1 for D (6 bases). This CDR3 comprises 14 residues. The germline CDR1 and CDR2 sequences are MNHEY and SVGAGI. The germline V and J ends were trimmed by 0 bases and 10 bases, with 13 bases remaining between them.

CDR3 bases: TGTGCCAGCAGTTACGGGATGGGAACGGGCAATCAGCCCCAGCATTTT. Translating it yields CASSYGMGTGNQPQHF. The rearrangement links TRBV6-6 to TRBJ1-5; D not resolved. The ends were cut back, 2 bases at V and 2 bases at J, with 13 bases in the middle. Per germline, CDR1 MNHNY and CDR2 SVGAGI (reference sequence). CDR3 length equals 16 residues.

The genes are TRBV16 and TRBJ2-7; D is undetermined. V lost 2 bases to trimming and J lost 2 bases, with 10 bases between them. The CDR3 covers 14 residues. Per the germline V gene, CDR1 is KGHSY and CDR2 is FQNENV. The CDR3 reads CASSQGQSTYEQYF. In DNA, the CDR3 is TGTGCCAGCAGCCAAGGCCAGAGCACCTACGAGCAGTACTTC.

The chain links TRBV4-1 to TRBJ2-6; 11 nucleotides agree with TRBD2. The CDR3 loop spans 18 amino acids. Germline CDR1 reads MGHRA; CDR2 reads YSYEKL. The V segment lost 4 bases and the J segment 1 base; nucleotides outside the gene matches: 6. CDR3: CASSPVAGGRSGANVLTF. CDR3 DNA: TGCGCCAGCAGCCCCGTAGCGGGGGGGCGTTCTGGGGCCAACGTCCTGACTTTC.

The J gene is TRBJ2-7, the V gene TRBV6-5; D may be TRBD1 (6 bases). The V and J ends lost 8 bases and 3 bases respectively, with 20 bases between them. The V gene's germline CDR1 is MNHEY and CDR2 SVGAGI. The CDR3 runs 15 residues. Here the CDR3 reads CASRRDRMVSYEQYF. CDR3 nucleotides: TGTGCCAGCCGTCGCGACAGGATGGTAAGCTACGAGCAGTACTTC.

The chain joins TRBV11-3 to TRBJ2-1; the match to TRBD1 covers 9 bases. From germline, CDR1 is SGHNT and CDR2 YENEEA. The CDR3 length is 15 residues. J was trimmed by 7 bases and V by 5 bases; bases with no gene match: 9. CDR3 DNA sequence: TGTGCCAGCAGCCGGCGAGGCGGACAGGGGAATGAGCAGTTCTTC. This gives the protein CASSRRGGQGNEQFF.

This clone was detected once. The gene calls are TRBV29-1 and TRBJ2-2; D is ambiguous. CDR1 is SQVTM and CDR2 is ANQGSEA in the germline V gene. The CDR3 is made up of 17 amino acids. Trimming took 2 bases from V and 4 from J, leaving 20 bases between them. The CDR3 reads CSVEWVASPFSTGELFF. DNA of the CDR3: TGCAGCGTTGAATGGGTAGCTTCGCCTTTCTCCACCGGGGAGCTGTTTTTT.

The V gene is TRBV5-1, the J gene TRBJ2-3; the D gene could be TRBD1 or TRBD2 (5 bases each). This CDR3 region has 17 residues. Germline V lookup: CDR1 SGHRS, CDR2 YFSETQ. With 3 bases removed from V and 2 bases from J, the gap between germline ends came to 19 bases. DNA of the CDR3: TGCGCCAGCAGCTACCCATCGGGACCATCGAACACAGATACGCAGTATTTT. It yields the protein CASSYPSGPSNTDTQYF.

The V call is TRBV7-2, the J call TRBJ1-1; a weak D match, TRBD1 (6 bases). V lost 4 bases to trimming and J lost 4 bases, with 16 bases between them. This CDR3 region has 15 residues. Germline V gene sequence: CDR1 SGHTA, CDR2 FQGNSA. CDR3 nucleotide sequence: TGTGCCAGCAGCTCCGGGGGGGGCGTTGGCACTGAAGCTTTCTTT. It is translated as CASSSGGGVGTEAFF.

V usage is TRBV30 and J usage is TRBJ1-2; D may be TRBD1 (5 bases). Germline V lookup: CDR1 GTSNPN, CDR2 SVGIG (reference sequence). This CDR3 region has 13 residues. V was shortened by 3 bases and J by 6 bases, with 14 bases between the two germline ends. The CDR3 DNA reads TGTGCCTGGAGGACAATCAGGGAACATGGCTACACCTTC. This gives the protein CAWRTIREHGYTF.